The 21 T cell receptor beta chains below were found in one sample sequenced in a study of early T cells in non-severe SARS-CoV-2 infection. TCRdb passed the 5' RACE reads through MiXCR, listing each CDR3 protein once. This table holds 30,000 to 40,000 distinct CDR3 sequences, approximately 7.2% found once. Here the sequenced sample was whole blood, taken at baseline. The receptors shown here come from an adult who was a healthcare worker with PCR-confirmed SARS-CoV-2 infection or an uninfected control (not recorded which).

This clonotype was seen more than once but under ten times. The chain is built from TRBV4-1 and TRBJ1-2; tentative D call: TRBD1 (5 bases). The CDR3 extends over 14 amino acids. Between the trimmed V and J ends, which lost 4 bases and 4 bases, there was a span of 13 bases. Germline lookup yields CDR1 MGHRA and CDR2 YSYEKL. CDR3 DNA: TGCGCCAGCAGCCGCGGGGACCCACGCTATGGCTACACCTTC. It specifies CASSRGDPRYGYTF.

This clonotype was observed at least ten times. The V call is TRBV12-3 or TRBV12-4, the J call TRBJ1-2; D uncertain. This CDR3 has 13 amino acids. Trimming left V 6 bases short and J 1 base short, with 9 bases between. CDR3 sequence (DNA): TGTGCCAGCAGACCACGGAGTAACTATGGCTACACCTTC. This gives the protein CASRPRSNYGYTF.

This clonotype was observed at least ten times. The genes are TRBV28 and TRBJ1-6, with D possibly matching TRBD1 (5 bases). V lost 5 bases to trimming and J lost 7 bases, with 12 bases between them. This CDR3 comprises 14 residues. Germline-derived CDR1 and CDR2 are MDHEN and SYDVKM. For the CDR3, the DNA is TGTGCCAGCAGTCCCGGGGGATGGAATTCACCCCTCCACTTT. Protein product: CASSPGGWNSPLHF.

This clonotype showed up many times. The chain employs TRBV28 and TRBJ2-7; 10 positions agree with TRBD1. The CDR3 covers 15 residues. V trimming: 5 bases; J trimming: 2 bases; junction bases outside the gene matches: 6. The germline V gene encodes CDR1 MDHEN and CDR2 SYDVKM. The CDR3 nucleotides read TGTGCCAGCAGTCCAGGGACAGGGGTACCCTACGAGCAGTACTTC. This sequence encodes CASSPGTGVPYEQYF.

This clonotype came up a few times. This chain connects TRBV29-1 to TRBJ1-1; TRBD1 matches 8 bases. V trimming: 7 bases; J trimming: 7 bases; junction bases outside the gene matches: 8. Per germline, CDR1 SQVTM and CDR2 ANQGSEA. The CDR3 is 12 residues long. CDR3 loop: CSGSTGAGEAFF. CDR3 DNA: TGCAGCGGTTCGACAGGGGCCGGTGAAGCTTTCTTT.

The sample holds a few counts of this clonotype. The J gene is TRBJ2-1, the V gene TRBV7-2; D is unresolved. The length of the CDR3 is 13 residues. CDR1 SGHTA and CDR2 FQGNSA come from the germline V gene. Trimming stripped 1 base from V and 3 bases from J, with 4 bases between. CDR3 in amino acids: CASSLDSYNEQFF. CDR3 in DNA: TGTGCCAGCAGCTTAGACAGCTACAATGAGCAGTTCTTC.

CDR3 region: CATQTQGRQTQYF. In nucleotides, the CDR3 is TGTGCCACCCAGACACAGGGGCGACAGACCCAGTACTTC. V usage is TRBV6-1 and J usage is TRBJ2-5; 7 bases line up with TRBD1. Germline V lookup: CDR1 MNHNS, CDR2 SASEGT. The V and J ends lost 10 bases and 6 bases, in that order; junction bases with no gene match: 11. The CDR3 covers 13 residues.

At least ten counts were recorded for this clonotype. The gene calls are TRBV20-1 and TRBJ2-7, with TRBD1 matching 7 bases. The germline V gene has CDR1 DFQATT and CDR2 SNEGSKA (reference sequence). This CDR3 has 16 residues. Germline trimming cut 0 bases from V and 4 bases from J; bases unmatched to any gene: 12. This CDR3 is CSARDGKGQFSYEQYF. CDR3 sequence (DNA): TGCAGTGCTAGAGATGGAAAGGGACAGTTTTCGTACGAGCAGTACTTC.

This chain links TRBV19 with TRBJ2-1; a possible D gene is TRBD2 (6 bases). Trimming shortened V by 5 bases and J by 0 bases, and 14 bases separated the two germline ends. The CDR3 contains 16 residues. The germline V gene encodes CDR1 LNHDA and CDR2 SQIVND (reference sequence). The CDR3 DNA sequence: TGTGCCAGTAGTGGAGCGGGTTATAGCTCCTACAATGAGCAGTTCTTC. It specifies CASSGAGYSSYNEQFF.

This clonotype was counted a few times. The gene calls are TRBV11-2 and TRBJ2-5, with 10 bases lining up with TRBD2. The CDR3 contains 17 residues. The germline V gene encodes CDR1 SGHAT and CDR2 FQNNGV. V lost 0 bases to trimming and J lost 6 bases; unmatched junction nucleotides: 10. The CDR3 is CASSLDGPAGGQKTQYF. The CDR3 DNA follows: TGTGCCAGCAGCTTAGATGGTCCAGCGGGGGGGCAAAAGACCCAGTACTTC.

The J gene is TRBJ2-2, the V gene TRBV4-3; D may be TRBD2 (6 bases). The CDR3 loop spans 15 amino acids. Germline assignment: CDR1 LGHNA and CDR2 YSLEER. V lost 6 bases and J lost 3, with 14 bases in between. CDR3 bases: TGCGCCAGCAGACCGACTAGTCTTTACACCGGGGAGCTGTTTTTT. Translated: CASRPTSLYTGELFF.

This clonotype appeared many times. The chain recombines TRBV20-1 with TRBJ1-1; D is possibly TRBD1 (6 bases). There are 13 residues in the CDR3. The V end was cut by 5 bases, the J end by 1 base, with 11 bases between. The germline V gene encodes CDR1 DFQATT and CDR2 SNEGSKA (reference sequence). CDR3 in amino acids: CSAGRTENTEAFF. The CDR3, as DNA: TGCAGTGCTGGCCGGACAGAGAACACTGAAGCTTTCTTT.

The sample holds a few counts of this clonotype. V gene TRBV4-2 combines with J gene TRBJ1-6; perhaps TRBD1 as D (5 bases). Trimming pared 0 bases from V and 7 bases from J, leaving 22 bases between. Germline lookup yields CDR1 LGHNA and CDR2 YNFKEQ. The CDR3 covers 19 residues. The CDR3: CASSQESGARVLRNSPLHF. In DNA, the CDR3 is TGTGCCAGCAGCCAAGAAAGCGGGGCCAGGGTTTTGAGAAATTCACCCCTCCACTTT.

V gene TRBV20-1 combines with J gene TRBJ1-1, with a tentative D call TRBD1 (5 bases). The CDR3 is 14 amino acids. V was shortened by 0 bases and J by 7 bases, with 15 bases between the two germline ends. From germline, CDR1 is DFQATT and CDR2 SNEGSKA (reference sequence). The DNA for the CDR3 is TGCAGTGCTAGAGATCAGGCCCAGGGCCTTGAAGCTTTCTTT. It encodes CSARDQAQGLEAFF.

This rearrangement joins TRBV6-6 to TRBJ2-1, with D perhaps matching TRBD2 (7 bases). Trimming left V 2 bases short and J 7 bases short, with 15 bases between. The CDR3 is 15 residues long. Germline assignment: CDR1 MNHNY and CDR2 SVGAGI (reference sequence). The CDR3 spells CASSYRDRTSNEQFF. The CDR3 DNA reads as TGTGCCAGCAGTTACCGAGACAGGACTAGTAATGAGCAGTTCTTC.

This clonotype showed up just a few times. The chain combines TRBV7-2 with TRBJ2-7; no clear D gene. The V and J ends lost 1 base and 5 bases respectively, with 15 bases between them. The CDR3 is made up of 15 amino acids. Germline loops: CDR1 SGHTA, CDR2 FQGNSA. This CDR3 reads CASSLGQFVGNEQYF. CDR3 sequence (DNA): TGTGCCAGCAGCTTAGGTCAGTTTGTAGGTAACGAGCAGTACTTC.

This clonotype has a handful of counts. This rearrangement joins TRBV4-1 to TRBJ2-5; perhaps TRBD1 as D (6 bases). The CDR3 has 16 amino acids. V was pared by 0 bases and J by 2 bases, with 13 bases between. Per the germline V gene, CDR1 is MGHRA and CDR2 is YSYEKL. CDR3 sequence: CASSQDRTGSQETQYF. The DNA of the CDR3 is TGCGCCAGCAGCCAAGACCGCACAGGGTCTCAAGAGACCCAGTACTTC.

The chain has TRBV2 and TRBJ2-1; 10 bases fit TRBD2. Germline trimming cut 4 bases from V and 4 bases from J; bases unmatched to any gene: 4. Per germline, CDR1 SNHLY and CDR2 FYNNEI. The CDR3 extends over 15 amino acids. Here the CDR3 DNA reads TGTGCCAGCAGTGTCGGACTAGCGGTATACAATGAGCAGTTCTTC. The encoded protein is CASSVGLAVYNEQFF.

The genes are TRBV18 and TRBJ2-5; D is possibly TRBD2 (5 bases). Germline V lookup: CDR1 KGHSH, CDR2 LQKENI. The CDR3 sequence is 14 residues long. Trimming removed 0 bases at V and 5 bases at J, with 10 bases between. CDR3 nucleotide sequence: TGTGCCAGCTCACCACCTGCGGGCGGTGAGACCCAGTACTTC. Its protein is CASSPPAGGETQYF.

V gene TRBV12-5 combines with J gene TRBJ2-7; D is ambiguous. The CDR3 spans 11 residues. The germline gives CDR1 LGHNT, CDR2 FRNRAP. The V and J ends lost 6 bases and 7 bases respectively, with 10 bases between them. The CDR3 nucleotides read TGTGCTAGTGGCCTGCGTTGGGAGCAGTACTTC. Amino acids: CASGLRWEQYF.

This clonotype was counted only a few times. The chain recombines TRBV12-3 or TRBV12-4 with TRBJ2-5; possibly TRBD1 for D (6 bases). CDR3 size: 14 residues. Trimming took off 7 bases at V and 0 bases at J, with 12 bases between the two ends. The CDR3 nucleotides are TGTGCCAGCAAGGCGGACAGTAACCAAGAGACCCAGTACTTC. Translation: CASKADSNQETQYF.